These 20 T cell receptor beta chains originate from one sample sequenced in a study of T cells after yellow fever vaccination. From the 5' RACE reads, TCRdb called clonotypes with MiXCR, one entry per CDR3 protein. The repertoire has some 100,000 distinct CDR3 sequences, 6.5% to 9% of them found once; the top ten carry approximately 2.7%. The sequenced sample was CD4+ T cells sorted from PBMCs, obtained 45 days after the first yellow fever vaccination. Every receptor here comes from a man aged 18 to 30 who received the YFV17D yellow fever vaccine.

This clonotype came up many times. The chain carries TRBV5-1 and TRBJ2-1; 9 bases agree with TRBD1. Germline CDR1 and CDR2: SGHRS and YFSETQ. Trimming removed 4 bases from V and 6 bases from J; junction bases left unmatched: 11. The CDR3 is made up of 16 amino acids. CDR3 in DNA: TGCGCCAGCAGCCATCCTTTCCGGGACAGGGCCAATGAGCAGTTCTTC. Translated, it gives CASSHPFRDRANEQFF.

This clonotype was detected ten times or more. The chain employs TRBV5-6 and TRBJ2-3; D remains ambiguous. Trimming shortened V by 0 bases and J by 1 base, and 9 bases separated the two germline ends. The CDR3 has 15 amino acids. CDR1 and CDR2 (germline): SGHDT, YYEEEE. CDR3 nucleotide sequence: TGTGCCAGCAGCTTGGGGCAGGCCCGCACAGATACGCAGTATTTT. This translates into CASSLGQARTDTQYF.

This clonotype appeared a few times. J is TRBJ2-3 and V is TRBV12-3 or TRBV12-4; D unresolved. Trimming removed 6 bases at V and 0 bases at J, with 19 bases between. CDR3 length: 17 amino acids. CDR3 amino acids: CASSRRAVVGSTDTQYF. CDR3 bases: TGTGCCAGCAGCCGAAGGGCAGTCGTCGGGAGCACAGATACGCAGTATTTT.

About this clonotype: Possible read error: a much larger clone is one base away. The chain employs TRBV25-1 and TRBJ1-1, with D hard to call. The CDR3 runs to 16 residues. Germline CDR1 MGHDK, CDR2 SYGVNS. The chain's CDR3 is CASGESPRQSNTEAFF. In DNA, the CDR3 is TGTGCCAGCGGTGAATCGCCGAGACAATCGAACACTGAAGCTTTCTTT.

This clonotype has at least ten counts. This chain connects TRBV7-9 to TRBJ2-3; D possibly corresponds to TRBD1 (5 bases). The V and J ends lost 3 bases and 5 bases respectively, with 15 bases between them. The CDR3 totals 15 residues. Germline assignment: CDR1 SEHNR and CDR2 FQNEAQ (reference sequence). CDR3: CASSFSVGQGDTQYF. The CDR3 DNA follows: TGTGCCAGCAGCTTCAGTGTAGGGCAGGGAGATACGCAGTATTTT.

This clonotype has ten or more counts. The CDR3 protein is CASSSPRGRDGEQYF. CDR3 sequence (DNA): TGTGCCAGCAGCTCCCCAAGGGGGCGGGACGGGGAGCAGTACTTC. The chain recombines TRBV11-2 with TRBJ2-7; tentative D call: TRBD1 (7 bases). Germline V CDR1 and CDR2: SGHAT, FQNNGV. The CDR3 totals 15 residues. The germline V and J ends were trimmed by 4 bases and 7 bases, with 20 bases remaining between them. The full variable domain, its missing parts supplied by reference TRBV11-2 and TRBJ2-7, is EAGVAQSPRYKIIEKRQSVAFWCNPISGHATLYWYQQILGQGPKLLIQFQNNGVVDDSQLPKDRFSAERLKGVDSTLKIQPAKLEDSAVYLCASSSPRGRDGEQYFGPGTRLTVT.

The chain has TRBV11-2 and TRBJ2-3, with D possibly being TRBD2 (6 bases). CDR3 length: 15 amino acids. V was shortened by 8 bases and J by 2 bases, with 17 bases between the two germline ends. CDR1 and CDR2 (germline): SGHAT, FQNNGV. CDR3 nucleotides: TGTGCCAGCCGGCGGGATCGGGTGTTCACAGATACGCAGTATTTT. Its translation is CASRRDRVFTDTQYF.

This clonotype has ten or more counts. Here the CDR3 DNA reads TGTGCCACCAGTGATCGGACCTATGGCTACACCTTC. This translates into CATSDRTYGYTF. The chain has TRBV24-1 and TRBJ1-2, with no clear D. Trimming stripped 3 bases from V and 4 bases from J, with 5 bases between. This CDR3 spans 12 amino acids. Germline V gene lookup returns CDR1 KGHDR and CDR2 SFDVKD.

This clonotype was detected ten times or more. This chain uses TRBV29-1 with TRBJ1-1; 9 nucleotides agree with TRBD1. CDR1 SQVTM and CDR2 ANQGSEA come from the germline V gene. With V trimmed by 7 bases and J by 3 bases, 12 bases remained unmatched. The CDR3 consists of 15 residues. The CDR3 spells CSGFSGTGLDTEAFF. CDR3 bases: TGCAGCGGTTTCTCCGGGACAGGGTTAGACACTGAAGCTTTCTTT.

This clonotype was seen repeatedly, ten times or more. The chain has TRBV4-2 and TRBJ1-1; 8 positions agree with TRBD1. With 6 bases clipped from V and 6 bases from J, the junction kept 9 bases outside the gene matches. The CDR3 length is 14 residues. CDR1 and CDR2 (germline): LGHNA, YNFKEQ. DNA for the CDR3: TGTGCCAGCAGAAGAGGACAGGGTTGGCCTGAAGCTTTCTTT. Translated: CASRRGQGWPEAFF.

Many counts were recorded for this clonotype. J is TRBJ2-7 and V is TRBV27, with 7 bases matching TRBD1. The germline gives CDR1 MNHEY, CDR2 SMNVEV (reference sequence). Unmatched junction bases numbered 4, after V lost 2 bases and J lost 3 bases. The CDR3 is 14 amino acids. In DNA, the CDR3 is TGTGCCAGCAGTTTAAACTGGGACAGCTACGAGCAGTACTTC. It specifies CASSLNWDSYEQYF.

This clonotype occurred many times. The J gene is TRBJ2-1, the V gene TRBV5-4, with 13 positions matching TRBD2. V gave up 2 bases and J gave up 7 bases; unmatched junction bases: 6. The germline V gene has CDR1 SGHNT and CDR2 YYREEE (reference sequence). The CDR3 totals 16 residues. This chain's CDR3 is CASSFTSGGVANEQFF. In DNA, the CDR3 is TGTGCCAGCAGCTTCACTAGCGGGGGGGTAGCGAATGAGCAGTTCTTC.

In this sample, this clonotype turned up many times. The chain carries TRBV4-3 and TRBJ1-5; D ambiguous. This CDR3 has 14 residues. Trimming took off 7 bases at V and 0 bases at J, with 10 bases between the two ends. CDR1 is LGHNA and CDR2 is YSLEER in the germline V gene. CDR3 sequence (DNA): TGCGCCAGCAAGAATTCGTATAGCAATCAGCCCCAGCATTTT. Translating it yields CASKNSYSNQPQHF.

This clonotype came up many times. This chain joins TRBV7-9 and TRBJ2-1; the D gene is possibly TRBD1 (5 bases). CDR1 SEHNR and CDR2 FQNEAQ come from the germline V gene (reference sequence). There are 17 residues in the CDR3. Trimming left V 5 bases short and J 8 bases short, with 25 bases between. CDR3 loop: CASSHAPAQGIHDEQFF. The DNA of the CDR3 is TGTGCCAGCAGCCACGCCCCGGCCCAGGGCATACACGATGAGCAGTTCTTC.

This clonotype has at least ten counts. V is TRBV7-6 and J is TRBJ2-1, with TRBD1 as a possible D gene (5 bases). Germline V CDR1 and CDR2: SGHVS, FNYEAQ. V lost 6 bases and J lost 8, with 20 bases in between. CDR3 length: 15 amino acids. The CDR3 loop reads CASRVGAGWMDEQFF. CDR3 bases: TGTGCCAGCAGAGTAGGGGCAGGGTGGATGGATGAGCAGTTCTTC. The full variable domain, in which reference TRBV7-6 and TRBJ2-1 provide the parts outside the CDR3, is GAGVSQSPRYKVTKRGQDVALRCDPISGHVSLYWYRQALGQGPEFLTYFNYEAQQDKSGLPNDRFSAERPEGSISTLTIQRTEQRDSAMYRCASRVGAGWMDEQFFGPGTRLTVL.

The sample holds many counts of this clonotype. The chain has TRBV6-1 and TRBJ2-1; D call uncertain. CDR3 size: 13 residues. Germline lookup yields CDR1 MNHNS and CDR2 SASEGT. Trimming stripped 7 bases from V and 7 bases from J, with 14 bases between. CDR3 bases: TGTGCCAGCACCAGACATGTGTATAATGAGCAGTTCTTC. It is translated as CASTRHVYNEQFF.

In this sample, this clonotype turned up many times. The gene calls are TRBV6-2 or TRBV6-3 and TRBJ1-6; D call uncertain. Trimming shortened V by 8 bases and J by 2 bases, and 7 bases separated the two germline ends. The germline V gene encodes CDR1 MNHEY and CDR2 SVGEGT. The CDR3 has 13 residues. The CDR3 region has the DNA TGTGCCAGCGGTCCCGCCTATAATTCACCCCTCCACTTT. Translating it yields CASGPAYNSPLHF.

Many counts were recorded for this clonotype. The chain has TRBV7-8 and TRBJ1-6; TRBD1 aligns across 7 bases. The CDR3 extends over 14 amino acids. V lost 4 bases, J lost 8 bases, and 5 bases stayed unmatched. CDR1 is SGHVS and CDR2 is FQNEAQ in the germline V gene. CDR3 DNA: TGTGCCAGCAGCTCGGACAGGACCTATTCACCCCTCCACTTT. Its protein product is CASSSDRTYSPLHF.

Concerning this clonotype itself: A read error may produce the germline difference seen at one junction end. The chain is built from TRBV5-4 and TRBJ2-2; D not resolved. CDR3 size: 14 residues. Germline V CDR1 and CDR2: SGHNT, YYREEE (reference sequence). This CDR3 is CDSSLDQASGELFF. In DNA form, the CDR3 reads TGTGACAGCAGTCTAGACCAGGCGTCCGGGGAGCTGTTTTTT.

This clonotype has a count of ten or more. Here the CDR3 DNA reads TGCAGTGCCTACGACGAAAACACTGAAGCTTTCTTT. Translation gives CSAYDENTEAFF. The chain is built from TRBV20-1 and TRBJ1-1; D unresolved. Germline V gene lookup returns CDR1 DFQATT and CDR2 SNEGSKA (reference sequence). The CDR3 contains 12 residues. V lost 6 bases and J 2 bases, leaving 10 bases between the germline ends.